This T cell receptor beta chain was sequenced in a study of T cells after yellow fever vaccination. TCRdb independently ran MiXCR on the 5' RACE reads; one entry per CDR3 protein. The data hold 600,000 to 750,000 distinct CDR3 sequences, with about 12% observed a single time. There are 12 residues in the CDR3. The germline V gene has CDR1 SGHRS and CDR2 YFSETQ. V lost 6 bases and J lost 2, with 8 bases in between. This clonotype was seen a handful of times. This material consisted of PBMCs, taken on the day of the yellow fever booster vaccination. The sequence was collected from a man younger than 40 who received the YFV17D yellow fever vaccine. This chain joins TRBV5-1 and TRBJ2-5; tentatively, D is TRBD1 (6 bases). CDR3 loop: CASTGQQETQYF. The CDR3 nucleotides read TGCGCCAGCACTGGACAGCAAGAGACCCAGTACTTC.